This T cell receptor beta chain originates from a study of radiotherapy plus CTLA-4 blockade in lung cancer. Study summary: Patients showed objective responses in over 15% of cases, and disease control was achieved by under 35%.

Only in-frame clones appear in the TCRdb table, and some are missing; sequencing was by immunoSEQ multiplex PCR. The sample has roughly 97,000 clones, around 79% seen once. Study conclusions and caveats: The best prediction of response reportedly came from early blood T cell clone dynamics, with interferon-beta. In blood, after radiotherapy plus ipilimumab, tumor-derived TCR clones expanded.

Alongside CTLA-4 blockade with ipilimumab, patients with chemo-refractory metastatic non-small-cell lung cancer received focal radiation. To note about this clone: Its antigen is still unknown.

The receptor was isolated from a human donor with non-small cell lung cancer who had a partial response to radiotherapy plus ipilimumab. Some clones in this sample may be carry-over from other donors' samples. Specimen: peripheral blood, collected from a patient treated with radiotherapy plus ipilimumab.

CDR3 bases: TGTGCCAGCAGCAGGGGGCCCTACAATGAGCAGTTCTTC. This codes for CASSRGPYNEQFF. The chain is built from TRBV27 and TRBJ2-1, with TRBD1 identical over 8 bases. The J segment lost 2 bases and the V segment lost 6 bases, leaving 0 bases of the junction unmatched. Germline CDR1 MNHEY, CDR2 SMNVEV (reference sequence). The CDR3 runs 13 residues.